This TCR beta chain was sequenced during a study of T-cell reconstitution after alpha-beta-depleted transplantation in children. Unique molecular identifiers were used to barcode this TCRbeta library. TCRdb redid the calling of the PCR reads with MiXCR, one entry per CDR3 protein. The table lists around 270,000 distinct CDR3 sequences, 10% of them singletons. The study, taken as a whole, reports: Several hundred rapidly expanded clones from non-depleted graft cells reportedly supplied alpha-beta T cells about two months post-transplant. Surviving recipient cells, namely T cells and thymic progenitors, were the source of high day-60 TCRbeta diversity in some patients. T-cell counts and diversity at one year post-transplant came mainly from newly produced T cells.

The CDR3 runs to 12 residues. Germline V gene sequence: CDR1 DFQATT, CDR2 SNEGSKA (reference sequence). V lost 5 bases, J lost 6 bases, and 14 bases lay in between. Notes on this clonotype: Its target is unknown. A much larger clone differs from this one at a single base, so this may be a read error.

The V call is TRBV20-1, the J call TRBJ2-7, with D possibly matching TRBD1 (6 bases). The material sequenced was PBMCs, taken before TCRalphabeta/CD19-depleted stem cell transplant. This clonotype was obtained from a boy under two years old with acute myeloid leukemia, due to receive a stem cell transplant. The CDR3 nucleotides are TGCAGTGCTTACAGGGTGTCGCGCGAGCAGTACTTC. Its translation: CSAYRVSREQYF.